These 7 T cell receptor beta chains were sequenced from one sample in a study of regulatory dendritic cells for organ transplantation. Sequencing was performed with immunoSEQ multiplex PCR; in TCRdb, only in-frame clones are kept and a portion is missing. The sample comprises 20,000 to 25,000 clones, about 70% of which are singletons, and 0.92% rests with the top ten. Sequenced material: memory CD4+ T cells from blood. Subset denoted: CD45RO+ memory T cells. Receptors were obtained from a human donor in good health.

This chain uses TRBV2 with TRBJ1-4, with 9 bases identical to TRBD1. CDR3 length: 14 residues. With V trimmed by 5 bases and J by 7 bases, 5 bases remained unmatched. Germline assignment: CDR1 SNHLY and CDR2 FYNNEI. The CDR3 protein is CASSLDRGSEKLFF. The CDR3 region has the DNA TGTGCCAGCAGTTTGGACAGGGGAAGTGAAAAACTGTTTTTT.

The chain uses TRBV19 and TRBJ1-2; possibly TRBD1 for D (5 bases). CDR3 length equals 13 residues. The ends were cut back, 7 bases at V and 3 bases at J, with 12 bases in the middle. CDR1 and CDR2 from the germline V gene are LNHDA and SQIVND (reference sequence). CDR3 residues: CASKGDSDYGYTF. Written as DNA, the CDR3 is TGTGCCAGTAAAGGGGACTCGGACTATGGCTACACCTTC.

This clone was observed a handful of times. The rearrangement uses TRBV18 and TRBJ2-1, with D possibly TRBD2 on 6 matching bases. V was trimmed by 1 base and J by 3 bases, leaving 13 bases between them. The CDR3 length is 16 residues. Looked up from germline, CDR1 is KGHSH and CDR2 is LQKENI. CDR3 in amino acids: CASSPRSGVGYNEQFF. DNA for the CDR3: TGTGCCAGCTCACCACGGTCGGGGGTCGGCTACAATGAGCAGTTCTTC.

By frequency in the sample, this clone is medium-sized (0.01 to 0.1%). The V gene is TRBV4-1, the J gene TRBJ1-6; D gene ambiguous. The CDR3 extends over 17 amino acids. Trimming removed 0 bases at V and 7 bases at J, with 16 bases between. Germline-derived CDR1 and CDR2 are MGHRA and YSYEKL. CDR3 in DNA: TGCGCCAGCAGCCAAGAGGGAGGGTCCCACTCAAATTCACCCCTCCACTTT. Protein: CASSQEGGSHSNSPLHF.

This clone showed up just once. The CDR3, as DNA: TGTGCCAGCAGCGTTACAGGGGAAAAAGCTTTCTTT. This gives the protein CASSVTGEKAFF. The chain links TRBV11-1 to TRBJ1-1; 7 bases are shared with TRBD1. The CDR3 loop spans 12 amino acids. The trim removed 5 bases at V and 9 bases at J, leaving 6 bases unmatched. Germline V lookup: CDR1 SGHAT, CDR2 FQDESV (reference sequence).

The V gene is TRBV4-3, the J gene TRBJ2-6, with D perhaps TRBD2 (5 bases). This CDR3 has 16 residues. The V gene lost 0 bases and the J gene lost 2 bases, with 8 bases spanning the gap. The germline V gene encodes CDR1 LGHNA and CDR2 YSLEER. CDR3 region: CASSQDHGAGANVLTF. The CDR3 bases are TGCGCCAGCAGCCAAGATCACGGGGCTGGGGCCAACGTCCTGACTTTC.

This clone has more than one count but fewer than ten. The gene calls are TRBV5-1 and TRBJ1-1, with unresolved D. The germline gives CDR1 SGHRS, CDR2 YFSETQ. V shed 3 bases and J shed 1 base, with 7 bases lying between them. This CDR3 has 13 residues. The CDR3: CASSYDTNTEAFF. The CDR3 nucleotides read TGCGCCAGCAGCTACGACACGAACACTGAAGCTTTCTTT.